This T cell receptor (beta chain) was observed in a study of blood T cell repertoires in COVID-19. Original processing notes: Scientists estimated how many nucleated cells there were by amplifying reference gene primers. The method was immunoSEQ multiplex PCR; TCRdb's version includes in-frame clones alone and lacks a portion of them. V, J and clone size reflect that table, while D and trimming were determined from the DNA. The sample lists around 170,000 clones, more than 75% seen once, with 14% in the top ten. Germline loops: CDR1 SGHTA, CDR2 FQGTGA. The CDR3 runs 16 residues. Trimming left V 0 bases short and J 4 bases short, with 15 bases between. Participant age was about 18 to 89 years, and participants resided in fewer than 25 US areas.

The sequencing input was PBMCs or T cells enriched from blood (not recorded which). The rearrangement uses TRBV7-3 and TRBJ1-1; D may be TRBD1 (6 bases). This receptor was identified in a man in his 60s who had been exposed to COVID-19. CDR3 protein: CASSLTGGPVLTEAFF. CDR3 coding DNA: TGTGCCAGCAGCTTAACGGGGGGGCCGGTGCTCACTGAAGCTTTCTTT.